These 13 T cell receptor beta chains were all obtained from the same sample, sequenced in a study of blood T cell repertoires in COVID-19. Generated by immunoSEQ multiplex PCR, the TCRdb table keeps only in-frame clones and is missing some. Altogether some 150,000 clones are present, more than 75% being singletons, with the ten largest covering around 4%. Sequenced material: peripheral blood. Every receptor here comes from a woman aged 80 or over with acute or convalescent COVID-19.

This chain connects TRBV10-3 to TRBJ1-2; the D is unclear. Germline V gene lookup returns CDR1 ENHRY and CDR2 SYGVKD. This CDR3 has 13 residues. Trimming removed 8 bases at V and 3 bases at J, with 13 bases between. The DNA for the CDR3 is TGTGCCATCCGGAATGGAGGATACTATGGCTACACCTTC. Its translation is CAIRNGGYYGYTF.

The chain recombines TRBV5-1 with TRBJ1-2, with 7 bases fitting TRBD1. With 2 bases clipped from V and 3 bases from J, the junction kept 7 bases outside the gene matches. Germline assignment: CDR1 SGHRS and CDR2 YFSETQ. The CDR3 runs to 15 residues. CDR3 protein: CASSLQGSGHYGYTF. The CDR3 bases are TGCGCCAGCAGCTTACAGGGGTCGGGGCACTATGGCTACACCTTC.

The chain uses TRBV10-1 and TRBJ1-4, with 7 bases that match TRBD1. The germline CDR1 and CDR2 sequences are WNHNN and SYGVQD (reference sequence). The ends lost 4 bases at V and 3 bases at J; junction bases unmatched: 5. CDR3 length equals 15 residues. Here the CDR3 reads CASSGTGEANEKLFF. The CDR3 nucleotides read TGCGCCAGCAGTGGGACAGGAGAAGCTAATGAAAAACTGTTTTTT.

This clone appeared a single time. Written as DNA, the CDR3 is TGCGCCAGCAGCCACTTTCATCGGGCTAGCGGCTACAATGAGCAGTTCTTC. Translation gives CASSHFHRASGYNEQFF. The chain employs TRBV4-1 and TRBJ2-1, with TRBD2 matching 7 bases. This CDR3 spans 17 amino acids. The germline V gene encodes CDR1 MGHRA and CDR2 YSYEKL. The junction had 11 bases not matched to a gene; V was cut back by 3 bases and J by 3 bases.

The chain combines TRBV5-1 with TRBJ2-5; the D gene is possibly TRBD2 (7 bases). This CDR3 is built from 15 residues. From germline, CDR1 is SGHRS and CDR2 YFSETQ. V lost 4 bases, J lost 5 bases, and 18 bases lay in between. CDR3 bases: TGCGCCAGCAGCCTGGGGGGGCAGATTGGGGAGACCCAGTACTTC. This encodes CASSLGGQIGETQYF.

This clone came up once. The chain combines TRBV4-2 with TRBJ2-1; 7 bases are shared with TRBD2. The CDR3 is 16 amino acids. Per the germline V gene, CDR1 is LGHNA and CDR2 is YNFKEQ. With 0 bases clipped from V and 10 bases from J, the junction kept 12 bases outside the gene matches. The CDR3 nucleotides are TGTGCCAGCAGCCAAGATTGGGGGAGGGCCCTTGGGGAGCAGTTCTTC. Its translation is CASSQDWGRALGEQFF.

The V call is TRBV5-1, the J call TRBJ1-4; a possible D gene is TRBD1 (6 bases). CDR3 length: 14 amino acids. Per germline, CDR1 SGHRS and CDR2 YFSETQ. The germline V and J ends were trimmed by 2 bases and 5 bases, with 10 bases remaining between them. CDR3: CASSFQGRNEKLFF. The CDR3 nucleotides are TGCGCCAGCAGCTTTCAGGGGCGGAATGAAAAACTGTTTTTT.

The chain has TRBV10-2 and TRBJ2-5, with a weak D call TRBD2 (5 bases). Germline V CDR1 and CDR2: WSHSY, SAAADI. V lost 7 bases and J 5 bases, leaving 17 bases between the germline ends. This CDR3 spans 14 amino acids. The CDR3 spells CASKSGRVGETQYF. CDR3 in DNA: TGCGCCAGCAAATCCGGGCGGGTAGGGGAGACCCAGTACTTC.

This chain uses TRBV5-1 with TRBJ2-5, with D possibly being TRBD2 (5 bases). CDR1 and CDR2 from the germline V gene are SGHRS and YFSETQ. Trimming removed 4 bases at V and 7 bases at J, with 17 bases between. This CDR3 spans 14 amino acids. The CDR3 nucleotides read TGCGCCAGCAGCCAGGACCCTTCTGGGAGGACCCAGTACTTC. Protein product: CASSQDPSGRTQYF.

The chain couples TRBV10-2 to TRBJ2-6; 10 bases agree with TRBD2. After removal of 8 bases from V and 3 bases from J, the junction contained 7 bases not matched to a gene. Germline V CDR1 and CDR2: WSHSY, SAAADI. The CDR3 contains 16 residues. The DNA of the CDR3 is TGCGCCAGCGGCGGAGCGGGGGGGTATGGGGCCAACGTCCTGACTTTC. It yields the protein CASGGAGGYGANVLTF.

The chain uses TRBV7-8 and TRBJ1-3, with D uncertain. Trimming removed 5 bases from V and 0 bases from J, with 11 bases in between. Germline assignment: CDR1 SGHVS and CDR2 FQNEAQ. The CDR3 totals 15 residues. CDR3 bases: TGTGCCAGCAGCCTGACTTGGAGCTCTGGAAACACCATATATTTT. Protein: CASSLTWSSGNTIYF.

The V and J genes are TRBV19 and TRBJ2-4, with D possibly being TRBD2 (5 bases). Trimming removed 3 bases at V and 0 bases at J, with 9 bases between. The CDR3 totals 15 residues. Germline lookup yields CDR1 LNHDA and CDR2 SQIVND (reference sequence). The CDR3 spells CASSIGGLAKNIQYF. The CDR3 nucleotides read TGTGCCAGTAGTATTGGAGGACTAGCCAAAAACATTCAGTACTTC.

The table lists this clone with a count of one. The chain combines TRBV21-1 with TRBJ2-7; the tabulated D call, TRBD2, remains unverified against the DNA. TRBV21-1 is deemed a pseudogene. This CDR3 spans 15 amino acids. This CDR3 reads CALPPGLAVTYEQYF. The DNA for the CDR3 is TGTGCCCTACCACCGGGACTAGCGGTGACCTACGAGCAGTACTTC.